Below, 11 T cell receptor beta chains from the same sample are listed, as sequenced in a study of blood T cells in healthy people across ages (dated by TCRdb to the mid-2010s). Library preparation used 5' RACE. A second PCR of roughly 7 to 12 cycles was run with a J-beta primer mix and a sample-barcoded 5' primer. TCRdb ran its own pipeline on the public reads, namely fastp trimming at Q25 and MiXCR clone calling, and kept in-frame beta chains. CDR3 protein duplicates are merged, each entry listing the most common genes and DNA. Recorded for this sample are some 1,800,000 distinct CDR3 sequences; roughly 43% of them occurred a single time. Clones ranked in the top ten supply under 25% of the sample. Sequenced: blood. All receptors come from a human donor in good health.

V is TRBV7-2 and J is TRBJ1-5, with D unresolved. V was cut by 8 bases and J by 8 bases, with 10 bases left in between. This CDR3 contains 11 residues. The germline gives CDR1 SGHTA, CDR2 FQGNSA. This CDR3 is CASGYTEPQHF. CDR3 sequence (DNA): TGTGCCAGCGGTTATACGGAGCCCCAGCATTTT.

Turning to this clonotype: The junction and the germline gene differ at one end; a read error may be behind it. This sequence joins TRBV20-1 and TRBJ1-5; D unresolved. Germline values: CDR1 DFQATT, CDR2 SNEGSKA (reference sequence). The CDR3 sequence is 12 residues long. The DNA for the CDR3 is TGCAGTGCGCAACAGAGCAATCAGCCCCCGCATTTT. This sequence encodes CSAQQSNQPPHF.

CDR3 nucleotide sequence: TGTGCCAGCAGCTCCCGGGACCCTTACAATGAGCAGTTCTTC. This gives the protein CASSSRDPYNEQFF. The chain combines TRBV7-8 with TRBJ2-1; D tentatively fits TRBD1 or TRBD2 (5 bases each). Trimming shortened V by 4 bases and J by 4 bases, and 11 bases separated the two germline ends. CDR1 is SGHVS and CDR2 is FQNEAQ in the germline V gene. The CDR3 loop spans 14 amino acids.

Regarding this clonotype: The junction departs from the called germline gene at one end, perhaps through a read error. V and J are TRBV29-1 and TRBJ2-1; weak D call: TRBD2 (7 bases). Germline V gene sequence: CDR1 SQVTM, CDR2 ANQGSEA. The CDR3 is 14 amino acids. CDR3 sequence (DNA): TGCTGCGTTGTACGCCAGGGGAGGGTCGATGAGCAGTTCTTC. This gives the protein CCVVRQGRVDEQFF.

The chain joins TRBV6-6 to TRBJ2-1; D gene unclear. V was pared by 5 bases and J by 8 bases, with 13 bases between. This CDR3 spans 13 amino acids. Germline-derived CDR1 and CDR2 are MNHNY and SVGAGI (reference sequence). CDR3 region: CASSTVGIHEQFF. The DNA for the CDR3 is TGTGCCAGCAGTACGGTAGGGATCCATGAGCAGTTCTTC.

A word on this clonotype: A read error may account for a junction end that differs from germline. V is TRBV11-3 and J is TRBJ1-2; D is unresolved. Germline lookup yields CDR1 SGHNT and CDR2 YENEEA. The CDR3 totals 15 residues. CDR3 DNA sequence: TGTGCCAGCAGCTTAGATTCAGTCGGTAACTATGACTACACCTTC. This translates into CASSLDSVGNYDYTF.

This rearrangement joins TRBV20-1 to TRBJ2-4; 9 nucleotides match TRBD1. Near its end, the DNA agrees better with TRBJ2-7, so the J call may be wrong. Germline assignment: CDR1 DFQATT and CDR2 SNEGSKA (reference sequence). The CDR3 runs 15 residues. The CDR3 coding sequence is TGCAGTGCTTCACAGGGGGCCGGACTTGGATACGAGCAGTACTTC. Encoded protein: CSASQGAGLGYEQYF.

This clonotype has a count of ten or more. This rearrangement joins TRBV5-6 to TRBJ2-7; D gene ambiguous. The germline V gene encodes CDR1 SGHDT and CDR2 YYEEEE. The CDR3 has 12 residues. The germline V and J ends were trimmed by 7 bases and 2 bases, with 10 bases remaining between them. The DNA for the CDR3 is TGTGCCAGCGGTATCCAGGCCTACGAGCAGTACTTC. Translation: CASGIQAYEQYF.

This clonotype was counted between two and nine times. The V call is TRBV9, the J call TRBJ2-1; perhaps TRBD2 as D (5 bases). With 1 base removed from V and 4 bases from J, the gap between germline ends came to 12 bases. The CDR3 extends over 15 amino acids. Germline V gene data show CDR1 as SGDLS and CDR2 as YYNGEE. DNA of the CDR3: TGTGCCAGCAGCGTAACGGCGGAGGATTACAATGAGCAGTTCTTC. Translated: CASSVTAEDYNEQFF.

The J gene is TRBJ2-2, the V gene TRBV10-3, with 8 bases lining up with TRBD1. The CDR3 length is 15 residues. The junction had 11 bases not matched to a gene; V was cut back by 10 bases and J by 4 bases. The V gene's germline CDR1 is ENHRY and CDR2 SYGVKD. CDR3 in amino acids: CATGKDRVVTGELFF. The CDR3 DNA sequence: TGTGCCACCGGGAAGGACAGGGTTGTCACCGGGGAGCTGTTTTTT.

This clonotype occurred a few times. This sequence joins TRBV7-3 and TRBJ1-2; 8 bases map to TRBD1. CDR1 and CDR2 (germline): SGHTA, FQGTGA. J was trimmed by 8 bases and V by 0 bases; bases with no gene match: 17. The CDR3 length is 18 residues. The CDR3 DNA is TGTGCCAGCAGCTTAACGCCTGGACGACGGGACAGGAGCGCGGGCTACACCTTC. This codes for CASSLTPGRRDRSAGYTF.